These 24 T cell receptor beta chains were sequenced from one sample in a study of beta chain features in type 1 diabetes. Sequencing targeted expressed TCRB transcripts, as all isolated RNA had been reverse transcribed. Libraries were prepared by immunoSEQ multiplex PCR; TCRdb keeps only in-frame clonotypes and omits some of them. This table has over 700,000 clones, 15% to 20% appearing once. The sample taken for sequencing was naive CD4+ T cells from blood. These receptors were collected from a woman aged 18-35 years in good health.

This clone came up a few times. This chain joins TRBV6-6 and TRBJ1-3; the D is unclear. There are 14 residues in the CDR3. Trimming stripped 7 bases from V and 2 bases from J, with 12 bases between. Germline V gene lookup returns CDR1 MNHNY and CDR2 SVGAGI (reference sequence). The CDR3 bases are TGTGCCAGCACCTCGGAGTTAGCTGGAAACACCATATATTTT. As protein: CASTSELAGNTIYF.

The chain carries TRBV18 and TRBJ2-3, with TRBD2 identical over 8 bases. The junction had 17 bases not matched to a gene; V was cut back by 3 bases and J by 6 bases. The CDR3 length is 18 residues. Germline CDR1 reads KGHSH; CDR2 reads LQKENI. CDR3 sequence (DNA): TGTGCCAGCTCACCGCGGGTTATTAGCGGGACGTCGTCGGATACGCAGTATTTT. It yields the protein CASSPRVISGTSSDTQYF.

The chain uses TRBV10-3 and TRBJ1-1; no clear D gene. Germline loops: CDR1 ENHRY, CDR2 SYGVKD. This CDR3 is built from 13 residues. V lost 8 bases and J lost 2, with 12 bases in between. The CDR3 region has the DNA TGTGCCATCCAGGTCCAGTTAAACACTGAAGCTTTCTTT. Protein product: CAIQVQLNTEAFF.

V gene TRBV19 combines with J gene TRBJ2-3; tentative D call: TRBD2 (6 bases). Germline CDR1 reads LNHDA; CDR2 reads SQIVND (reference sequence). Trimming removed 0 bases at V and 2 bases at J, with 18 bases between. CDR3 size: 18 residues. DNA of the CDR3: TGTGCCAGTAGTATAGATCTCCGGACTATCTCTCCCACAGATACGCAGTATTTT. This codes for CASSIDLRTISPTDTQYF.

CDR3 DNA: TGTGCCAGCAGTTTTTCCTTTGCCAACGTCCTGACTTTC. Its translation: CASSFSFANVLTF. The chain employs TRBV6-5 and TRBJ2-6; D is undetermined. V was shortened by 4 bases and J by 7 bases, with 8 bases between the two germline ends. From germline, CDR1 is MNHEY and CDR2 SVGAGI. CDR3 length: 13 residues.

This clone has only a few counts. The genes are TRBV5-4 and TRBJ2-7; D gene uncertain. The V end lost 0 bases, the J end lost 4 bases, and 17 bases lay between the germline ends. The CDR3 is 16 amino acids. The V gene's germline CDR1 is SGHNT and CDR2 YYREEE (reference sequence). Here the CDR3 reads CASSLAGGSSLYEQYF. DNA for the CDR3: TGTGCCAGCAGCTTGGCGGGCGGCTCCAGCCTTTACGAGCAGTACTTC.

This chain connects TRBV4-3 to TRBJ2-7; D is undetermined. The germline V and J ends were trimmed by 1 base and 6 bases, with 13 bases remaining between them. CDR1 and CDR2 (germline): LGHNA, YSLEER. This CDR3 is built from 14 residues. CDR3 bases: TGCGCCAGCAGCCAAGCCACCCCCGGTAGCGAGCAGTACTTC. This codes for CASSQATPGSEQYF.

The chain is built from TRBV18 and TRBJ2-1, with TRBD2 matching 12 bases. The V segment lost 6 bases and the J segment 5 bases; nucleotides outside the gene matches: 5. The CDR3 is made up of 15 amino acids. In germline, CDR1 is KGHSH, CDR2 LQKENI. CDR3 bases: TGTGCCAGCTCGGCACTAGCGGGAGGCCACAATGAGCAGTTCTTC. Protein product: CASSALAGGHNEQFF.

This clone was seen only once. The chain recombines TRBV5-1 with TRBJ2-3; 8 bases map to TRBD2. Germline loops: CDR1 SGHRS, CDR2 YFSETQ. This CDR3 has 16 amino acids. Unmatched junction bases numbered 9, after V lost 6 bases and J lost 0 bases. In DNA form, the CDR3 reads TGCGCCAGCAAAGTCGGGCCTAGCGGGAGCACAGATACGCAGTATTTT. Encoded protein: CASKVGPSGSTDTQYF.

There are a few counts of this clone. This sequence joins TRBV9 and TRBJ2-3, with 9 bases matching TRBD1. Germline CDR1 reads SGDLS; CDR2 reads YYNGEE. Trimming at V came to 4 bases and at J to 6 bases, leaving 12 bases not matched to a gene. The CDR3 consists of 16 residues. This CDR3 is CASSSKTGGLGDTQYF. The DNA of the CDR3 is TGTGCCAGCAGCTCGAAGACAGGGGGGCTCGGGGATACGCAGTATTTT.

This clone was detected only a few times. The chain joins TRBV29-1 to TRBJ2-1; D is unclear. Per the germline V gene, CDR1 is SQVTM and CDR2 is ANQGSEA. Deletions cut 5 bases from V and 6 bases from J, with 14 bases between. CDR3 length: 13 residues. The CDR3 sequence is CSVSPLRANEQFF. The CDR3 DNA sequence: TGCAGCGTTTCACCTCTCCGCGCCAATGAGCAGTTCTTC.

This clone has just a few counts. The chain recombines TRBV5-1 with TRBJ1-1, with D perhaps TRBD1 (6 bases). Germline V lookup: CDR1 SGHRS, CDR2 YFSETQ. V was pared by 4 bases and J by 0 bases, with 13 bases between. The CDR3 has 15 residues. The CDR3: CASSRTGQMNTEAFF. The CDR3, as DNA: TGCGCCAGCAGCAGGACGGGACAAATGAACACTGAAGCTTTCTTT.

This clone occurred a few times. This sequence joins TRBV18 and TRBJ2-1; D ambiguous. The CDR3 has 14 amino acids. Germline-derived CDR1 and CDR2 are KGHSH and LQKENI. The V and J ends lost 3 bases and 5 bases respectively, with 11 bases between them. CDR3 sequence: CASSPGSRHNEQFF. In DNA, the CDR3 is TGTGCCAGCTCACCTGGTTCAAGGCACAATGAGCAGTTCTTC.

The chain has TRBV5-1 and TRBJ2-1, with unresolved D. This CDR3 is built from 12 residues. Trimming shortened V by 7 bases and J by 0 bases, and 5 bases separated the two germline ends. CDR1 is SGHRS and CDR2 is YFSETQ in the germline V gene. CDR3 nucleotides: TGCGCCAGCGGCGACTCCTACAATGAGCAGTTCTTC. It specifies CASGDSYNEQFF.

This chain joins TRBV15 and TRBJ1-5; TRBD1 matches at 11 bases. V lost 3 bases and J lost 6; bases outside the gene matches: 10. Germline CDR1 and CDR2: LNHNV and YYDKDF (reference sequence). This CDR3 region has 17 residues. In DNA, the CDR3 is TGTGCCACCAGCAGTGGACAGGGGGCGACGGCGCGTCAGCCCCAGCATTTT. Translating it yields CATSSGQGATARQPQHF.

The chain combines TRBV29-1 with TRBJ2-1, with TRBD1 matching 7 bases. CDR1 is SQVTM and CDR2 is ANQGSEA in the germline V gene. Trimming cost V 6 bases and J 3 bases; bases outside gene matches: 8. This CDR3 has 14 residues. In DNA, the CDR3 is TGCAGCGTCCTTGGGACAGCAGACTACAATGAGCAGTTCTTC. Its translation is CSVLGTADYNEQFF.

This clone occurred a few times. The V and J genes are TRBV4-1 and TRBJ2-2; maybe TRBD2 (6 bases). Trimming shortened V by 5 bases and J by 2 bases, and 15 bases separated the two germline ends. The CDR3 is 16 amino acids. Germline V gives CDR1 MGHRA, CDR2 YSYEKL. CDR3 bases: TGCGCCAGCAGCACACCCCCGGGACTCAACACCGGGGAGCTGTTTTTT. Translated, it gives CASSTPPGLNTGELFF.

The chain carries TRBV18 and TRBJ2-5, with D perhaps assigned TRBD1 or TRBD2 (5 bases each). V was clipped by 0 bases and J by 3 bases, with 11 bases between them. The CDR3 totals 15 residues. The germline V gene encodes CDR1 KGHSH and CDR2 LQKENI. Here the CDR3 DNA reads TGTGCCAGCTCACCACCATACAGGAGGAAAGAGACCCAGTACTTC. Encoded protein: CASSPPYRRKETQYF.

A few counts support this clone. The chain carries TRBV7-2 and TRBJ1-1; 9 bases align to TRBD1. Trimming took 5 bases from V and 6 from J; bases not matched to a gene: 7. Germline-derived CDR1 and CDR2 are SGHTA and FQGNSA. CDR3 size: 14 residues. The CDR3 is CASSRGTGPPEAFF. The CDR3 region has the DNA TGTGCCAGCAGCAGAGGGACAGGGCCGCCTGAAGCTTTCTTT.

The chain couples TRBV19 to TRBJ2-2; TRBD2 might be the D (6 bases). The CDR3 extends over 16 amino acids. V shed 10 bases and J shed 5 bases, with 23 bases lying between them. Germline V gene sequence: CDR1 LNHDA, CDR2 SQIVND (reference sequence). CDR3 amino acids: CATTQRLGDLTGELFF. The CDR3 DNA sequence: TGTGCCACCACACAAAGGCTGGGGGACTTGACCGGGGAGCTGTTTTTT. Variable domain in full (rest from reference TRBV19 and TRBJ2-2): DGGITQSPKYLFRKEGQNVTLSCEQNLNHDAMYWYRQDPGQGLRLIYYSQIVNDFQKGDIAEGYSVSREKKESFPLTVTSAQKNPTAFYLCATTQRLGDLTGELFFGEGSRLTVL.

A word on this clone: Other DNA sequences in this sample translate to the same CDR3. The V call is TRBV7-9, the J call TRBJ2-5; D gene ambiguous. The CDR3 runs to 11 residues. CDR1 SEHNR and CDR2 FQNEAQ come from the germline V gene (reference sequence). Trimming stripped 5 bases from V and 3 bases from J, with 4 bases between. The CDR3 protein is CASSLKETQYF. CDR3 bases: TGTGCCAGCAGCCTAAAAGAGACCCAGTACTTC.

V is TRBV6-6 and J is TRBJ2-3, with D possibly matching TRBD2 (6 bases). The V end was cut by 2 bases, the J end by 1 base, with 10 bases between. This CDR3 has 15 amino acids. The V gene's germline CDR1 is MNHNY and CDR2 SVGAGI (reference sequence). In DNA form, the CDR3 reads TGTGCCAGCAGTTACCAGCGGGTAGGCACAGATACGCAGTATTTT. This encodes CASSYQRVGTDTQYF.

The chain employs TRBV2 and TRBJ2-7, with D possibly TRBD1 on 6 matching bases. The germline V gene has CDR1 SNHLY and CDR2 FYNNEI. The V and J ends lost 6 bases and 4 bases respectively, with 13 bases between them. The CDR3 consists of 13 residues. The DNA of the CDR3 is TGTGCCAGCAGCGAGGACAGAATTTACGAGCAGTACTTC. Protein sequence: CASSEDRIYEQYF. Variable domain in full (rest from reference TRBV2 and TRBJ2-7): EPEVTQTPSHQVTQMGQEVILRCVPISNHLYFYWYRQILGQKVEFLVSFYNNEISEKSEIFDDQFSVERPDGSNFTLKIRSTKLEDSAMYFCASSEDRIYEQYFGPGTRLTVT.

The chain joins TRBV11-1 to TRBJ1-5; D is unresolved. The germline V gene encodes CDR1 SGHAT and CDR2 FQDESV (reference sequence). V lost 5 bases and J lost 2, with 7 bases in between. There are 13 residues in the CDR3. DNA for the CDR3: TGTGCCAGCAGCCCCGATCGCAATCAGCCCCAGCATTTT. This sequence encodes CASSPDRNQPQHF.